This T cell receptor (beta chain) was retrieved from a study of T-cell reconstitution after alpha-beta-depleted transplantation in children. In this sample, this clonotype turned up a few times. V lost 6 bases, J lost 2 bases, and 4 bases stayed unmatched. CDR3 length equals 14 residues. Unique molecular identifiers were incorporated during preparation of the TCRbeta library. In TCRdb, the PCR reads were re-called with MiXCR into one record per CDR3 protein. The sample records about 400,000 distinct CDR3 sequences, roughly 22% being singletons. The sample was PBMCs from the stem cell graft donor, taken from the stem cell graft. This chain links TRBV12-3 or TRBV12-4 with TRBJ1-5, with 7 bases aligning to TRBD1. The TCR sequence derives from a human donor who donated a stem cell graft to a child with acute myeloid leukemia. CDR3 region: CASSDTGGNQPQHF. In DNA, the CDR3 is TGTGCCAGCAGCGACACAGGGGGCAATCAGCCCCAGCATTTT.